The following is a T cell receptor beta chain sequence with its context. Its antigen is currently unknown. The data were obtained in a study of beta chain features in type 1 diabetes. About the research overall: The study examined more than 100,000,000 sorted cells across all samples. Overall study results and limits: PCR might favor shorter templates, equally in patients and controls. Moderately but significantly shorter TCRB CDR3s were found in Type 1 diabetes patients in all four CD4+ subsets.

The CDR3 contains 14 residues. V was shortened by 4 bases and J by 1 base, with 8 bases between the two germline ends. Germline values: CDR1 MGHRA, CDR2 YSYEKL. One heparinised blood draw, averaging roughly 0.11 L, came from each donor. Of the isolated RNA, all was reverse transcribed, and so the sequenced material was expressed TCRB transcripts. TCRdb keeps only in-frame clones here, not all; method: immunoSEQ multiplex PCR. This table holds roughly 700,000 clones, 13% found once. This sequence originates from a man in his late teens or twenties with type 1 diabetes. The rearrangement uses TRBV4-1 and TRBJ2-1, with D perhaps TRBD2 (5 bases). Sequenced input: naive CD4+ T cells from blood. The CDR3 spells CASSRRDSYNEQFF. The CDR3 coding sequence is TGCGCCAGCAGCCGCCGGGATTCCTACAATGAGCAGTTCTTC.